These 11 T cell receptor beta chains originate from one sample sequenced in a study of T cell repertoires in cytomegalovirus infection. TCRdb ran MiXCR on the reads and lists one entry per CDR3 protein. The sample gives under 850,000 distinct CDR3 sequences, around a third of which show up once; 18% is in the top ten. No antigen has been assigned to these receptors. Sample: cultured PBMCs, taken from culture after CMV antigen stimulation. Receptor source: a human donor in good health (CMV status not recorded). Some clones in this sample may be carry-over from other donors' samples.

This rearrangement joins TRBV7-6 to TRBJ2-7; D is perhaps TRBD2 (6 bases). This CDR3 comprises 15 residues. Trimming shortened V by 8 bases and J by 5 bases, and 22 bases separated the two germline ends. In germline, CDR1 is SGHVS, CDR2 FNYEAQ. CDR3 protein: CASRGTGSPGDEQYF. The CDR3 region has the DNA TGTGCCAGCCGGGGAACCGGGAGCCCTGGGGACGAGCAGTACTTC.

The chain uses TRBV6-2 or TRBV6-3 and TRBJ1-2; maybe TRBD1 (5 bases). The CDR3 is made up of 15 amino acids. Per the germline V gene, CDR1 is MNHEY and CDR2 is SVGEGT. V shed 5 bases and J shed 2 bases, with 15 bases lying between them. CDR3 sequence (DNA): TGTGCCAGCAGTGGCGGAGGGCGGGACAACTATGGCTACACCTTC. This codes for CASSGGGRDNYGYTF.

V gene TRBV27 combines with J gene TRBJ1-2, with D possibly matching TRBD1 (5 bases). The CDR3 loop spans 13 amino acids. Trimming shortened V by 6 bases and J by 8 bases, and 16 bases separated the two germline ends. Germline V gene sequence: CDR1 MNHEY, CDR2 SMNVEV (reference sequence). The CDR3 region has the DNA TGTGCCAGCAGCGGGCAGGGCCATGGGGGCTACACCTTC. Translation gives CASSGQGHGGYTF.

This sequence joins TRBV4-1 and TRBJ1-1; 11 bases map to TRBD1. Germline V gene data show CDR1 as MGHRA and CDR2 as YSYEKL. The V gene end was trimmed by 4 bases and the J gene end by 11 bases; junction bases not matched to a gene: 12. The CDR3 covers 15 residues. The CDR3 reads CASSRQPGQGVEAFF. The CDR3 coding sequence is TGCGCCAGCAGCCGACAACCGGGACAGGGGGTGGAGGCTTTCTTT.

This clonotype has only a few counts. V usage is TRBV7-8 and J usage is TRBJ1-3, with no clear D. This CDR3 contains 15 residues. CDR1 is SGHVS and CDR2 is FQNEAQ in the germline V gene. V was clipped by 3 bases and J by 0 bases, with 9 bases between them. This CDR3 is CASSLRSGSGNTIYF. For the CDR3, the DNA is TGTGCCAGCAGCTTGCGTTCGGGCTCTGGAAACACCATATATTTT.

This chain's CDR3 is CASSIRQINTEAFF. The CDR3 DNA reads as TGTGCCAGTAGTATAAGGCAGATTAACACTGAAGCTTTCTTT. The chain carries TRBV19 and TRBJ1-1; D gene uncertain. The CDR3 length is 14 residues. The germline V and J ends were trimmed by 2 bases and 2 bases, with 9 bases remaining between them. Germline V gene lookup returns CDR1 LNHDA and CDR2 SQIVND (reference sequence).

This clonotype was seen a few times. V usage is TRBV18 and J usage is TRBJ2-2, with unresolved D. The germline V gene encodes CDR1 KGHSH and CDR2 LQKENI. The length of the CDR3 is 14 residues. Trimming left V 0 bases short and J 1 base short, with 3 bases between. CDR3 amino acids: CASSPPENTGELFF. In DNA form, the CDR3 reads TGTGCCAGCTCACCACCGGAGAACACCGGGGAGCTGTTTTTT. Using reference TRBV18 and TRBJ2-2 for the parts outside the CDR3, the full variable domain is NAGVMQNPRHLVRRRGQEARLRCSPMKGHSHVYWYRQLPEEGLKFMVYLQKENIIDESGMPKERFSAEFPKEGPSILRIQQVVRGDSAAYFCASSPPENTGELFFGEGSRLTVL.

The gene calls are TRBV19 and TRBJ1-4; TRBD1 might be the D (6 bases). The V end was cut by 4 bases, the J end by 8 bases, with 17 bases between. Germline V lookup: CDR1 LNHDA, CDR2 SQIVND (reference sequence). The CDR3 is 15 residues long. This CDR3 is CASSTRQEGTEKLFF. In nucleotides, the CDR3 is TGTGCCAGTAGTACCCGACAGGAGGGGACGGAAAAACTGTTTTTT.

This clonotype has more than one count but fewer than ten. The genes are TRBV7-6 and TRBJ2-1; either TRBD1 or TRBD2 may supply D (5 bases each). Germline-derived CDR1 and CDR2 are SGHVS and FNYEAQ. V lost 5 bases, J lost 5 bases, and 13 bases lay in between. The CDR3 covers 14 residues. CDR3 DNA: TGTGCCAGCAGCCCCCGGGACCTAAACAATGAGCAGTTCTTC. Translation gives CASSPRDLNNEQFF.

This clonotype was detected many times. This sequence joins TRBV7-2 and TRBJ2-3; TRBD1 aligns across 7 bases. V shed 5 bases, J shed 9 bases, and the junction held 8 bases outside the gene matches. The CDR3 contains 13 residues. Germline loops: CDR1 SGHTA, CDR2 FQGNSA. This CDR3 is CASSPLTGWTQYF. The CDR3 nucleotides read TGTGCCAGCAGCCCTCTGACAGGGTGGACGCAGTATTTT.

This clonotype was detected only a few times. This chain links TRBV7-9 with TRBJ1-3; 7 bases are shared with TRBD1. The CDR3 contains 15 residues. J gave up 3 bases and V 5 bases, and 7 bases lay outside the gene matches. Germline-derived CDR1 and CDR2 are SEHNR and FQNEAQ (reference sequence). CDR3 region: CASSPPGTVGNTIYF. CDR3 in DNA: TGTGCCAGCAGCCCACCCGGGACAGTTGGAAACACCATATATTTT.